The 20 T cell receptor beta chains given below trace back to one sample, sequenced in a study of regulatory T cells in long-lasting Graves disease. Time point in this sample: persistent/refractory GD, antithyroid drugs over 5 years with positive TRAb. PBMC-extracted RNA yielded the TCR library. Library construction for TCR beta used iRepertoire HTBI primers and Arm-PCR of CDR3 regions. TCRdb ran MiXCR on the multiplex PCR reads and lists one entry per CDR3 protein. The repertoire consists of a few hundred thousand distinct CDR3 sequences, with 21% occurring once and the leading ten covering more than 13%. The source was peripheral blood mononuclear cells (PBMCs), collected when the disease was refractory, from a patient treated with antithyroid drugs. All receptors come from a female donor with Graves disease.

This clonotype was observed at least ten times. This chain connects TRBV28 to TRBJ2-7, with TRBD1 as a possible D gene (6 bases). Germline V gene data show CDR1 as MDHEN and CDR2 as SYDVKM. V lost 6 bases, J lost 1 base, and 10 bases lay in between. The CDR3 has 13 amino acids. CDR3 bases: TGTGCCAGCAGGTCAACAGGGTCCTACGAGCAGTACTTC. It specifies CASRSTGSYEQYF.

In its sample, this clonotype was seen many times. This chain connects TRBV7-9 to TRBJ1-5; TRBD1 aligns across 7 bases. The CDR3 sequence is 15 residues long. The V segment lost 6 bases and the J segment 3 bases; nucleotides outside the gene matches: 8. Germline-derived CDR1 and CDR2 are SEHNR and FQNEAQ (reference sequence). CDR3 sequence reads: CASSGEEGANQPQHF. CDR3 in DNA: TGTGCCAGCAGTGGGGAGGAGGGGGCCAATCAGCCCCAGCATTTT. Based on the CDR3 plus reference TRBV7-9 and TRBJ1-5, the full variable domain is DTGVSQNPRHKITKRGQNVTFRCDPISEHNRLYWYRQTLGQGPEFLTYFQNEAQLEKSRLLSDRFSAERPKGSFSTLEIQRTEQGDSAMYLCASSGEEGANQPQHFGDGTRLSIL.

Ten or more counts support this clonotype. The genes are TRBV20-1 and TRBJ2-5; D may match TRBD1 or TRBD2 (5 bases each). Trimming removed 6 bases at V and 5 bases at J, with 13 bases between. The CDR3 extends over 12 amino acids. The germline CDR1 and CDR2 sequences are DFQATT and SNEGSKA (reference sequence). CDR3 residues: CSAGTLGETQYF. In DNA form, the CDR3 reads TGCAGTGCAGGGACGTTGGGGGAGACCCAGTACTTC.

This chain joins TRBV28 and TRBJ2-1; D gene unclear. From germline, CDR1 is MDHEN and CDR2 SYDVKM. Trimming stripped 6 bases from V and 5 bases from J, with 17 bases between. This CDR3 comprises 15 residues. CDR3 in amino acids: CASSMGSDLNNEQFF. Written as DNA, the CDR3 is TGTGCCAGCAGCATGGGGTCAGATCTTAACAATGAGCAGTTCTTC.

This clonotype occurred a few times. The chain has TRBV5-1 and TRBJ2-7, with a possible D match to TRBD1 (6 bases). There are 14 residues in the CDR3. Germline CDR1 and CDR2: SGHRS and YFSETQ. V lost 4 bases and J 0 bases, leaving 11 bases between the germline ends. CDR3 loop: CASSQIRGSYEQYF. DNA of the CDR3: TGCGCCAGCAGCCAAATCAGGGGCTCCTACGAGCAGTACTTC.

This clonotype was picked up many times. This chain's CDR3 is CASSYSWDRFNYGYTF. The CDR3 region has the DNA TGTGCCAGCAGTTACTCGTGGGACCGATTTAACTATGGCTACACCTTC. The chain carries TRBV6-5 and TRBJ1-2, with D perhaps TRBD1 (5 bases). CDR3 length: 16 residues. Germline loops: CDR1 MNHEY, CDR2 SVGAGI. Deletions cut 0 bases from V and 1 base from J, with 12 bases between.

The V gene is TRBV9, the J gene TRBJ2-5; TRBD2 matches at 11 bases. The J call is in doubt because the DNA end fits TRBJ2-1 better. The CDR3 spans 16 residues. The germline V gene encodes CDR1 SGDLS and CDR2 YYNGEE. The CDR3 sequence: CASSAITSGSGNEQFF. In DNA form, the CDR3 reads TGTGCCAGCAGCGCTATCACTAGCGGGAGCGGCAATGAGCAGTTCTTC.

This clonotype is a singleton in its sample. In DNA, the CDR3 is TGTGCCAGTAGTATTAGCGGGAGTAAAGAGACCCAGTACTTC. Amino acid sequence: CASSISGSKETQYF. V usage is TRBV19 and J usage is TRBJ2-5, with 9 positions matching TRBD2. Losses at the gene ends were 3 bases for V and 3 bases for J; bases not matched to a gene: 2. The CDR3 runs 14 residues. Germline values: CDR1 LNHDA, CDR2 SQIVND (reference sequence).

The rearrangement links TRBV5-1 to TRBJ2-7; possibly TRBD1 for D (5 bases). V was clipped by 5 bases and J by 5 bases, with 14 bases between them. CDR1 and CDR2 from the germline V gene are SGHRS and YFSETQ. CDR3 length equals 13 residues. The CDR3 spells CASSRQGLDEQYF. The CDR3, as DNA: TGCGCCAGCAGTCGGCAGGGCCTAGACGAGCAGTACTTC.

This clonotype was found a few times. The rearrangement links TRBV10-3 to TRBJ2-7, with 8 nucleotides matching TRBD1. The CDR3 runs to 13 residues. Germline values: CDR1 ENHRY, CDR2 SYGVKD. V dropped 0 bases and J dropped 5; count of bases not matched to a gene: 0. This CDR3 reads CAISESTGDEQYF. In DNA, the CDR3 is TGTGCCATCAGTGAGTCGACAGGGGACGAGCAGTACTTC.

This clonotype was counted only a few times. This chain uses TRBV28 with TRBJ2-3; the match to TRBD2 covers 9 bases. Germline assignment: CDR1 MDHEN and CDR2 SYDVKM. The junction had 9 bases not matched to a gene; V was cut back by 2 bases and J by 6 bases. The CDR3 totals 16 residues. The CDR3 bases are TGTGCCAGCAGTTTAGGGGCGGGAGGGCCTATTGATACGCAGTATTTT. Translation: CASSLGAGGPIDTQYF.

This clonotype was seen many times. The CDR3 sequence: CASSLDGQNYGYTF. The DNA of the CDR3 is TGTGCCAGCAGTTTAGACGGACAGAACTATGGCTACACCTTC. V and J are TRBV28 and TRBJ1-2; D might be TRBD1 (6 bases). There are 14 residues in the CDR3. The germline gives CDR1 MDHEN, CDR2 SYDVKM. The ends were cut back, 2 bases at V and 2 bases at J, with 9 bases in the middle.

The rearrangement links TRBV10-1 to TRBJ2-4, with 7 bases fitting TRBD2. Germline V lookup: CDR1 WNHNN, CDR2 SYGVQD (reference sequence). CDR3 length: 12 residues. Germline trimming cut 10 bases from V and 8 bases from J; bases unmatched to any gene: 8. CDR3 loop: CATLADGDIQYF. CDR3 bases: TGCGCCACCCTAGCGGATGGAGACATTCAGTACTTC.

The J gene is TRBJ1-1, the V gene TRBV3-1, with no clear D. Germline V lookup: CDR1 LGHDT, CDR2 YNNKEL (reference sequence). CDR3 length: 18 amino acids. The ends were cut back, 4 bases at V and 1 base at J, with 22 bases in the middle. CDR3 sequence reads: CASSPYNIFQAENTEAFF. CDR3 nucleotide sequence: TGTGCCAGCAGCCCGTACAATATATTCCAGGCAGAGAACACTGAAGCTTTCTTT.

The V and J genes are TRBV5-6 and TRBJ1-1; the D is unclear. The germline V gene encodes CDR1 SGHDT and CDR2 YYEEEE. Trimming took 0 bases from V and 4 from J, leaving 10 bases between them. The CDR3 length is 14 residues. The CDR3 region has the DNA TGTGCCAGCAGCTTGGATAGGAAGGGCACTGAAGCTTTCTTT. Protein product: CASSLDRKGTEAFF.

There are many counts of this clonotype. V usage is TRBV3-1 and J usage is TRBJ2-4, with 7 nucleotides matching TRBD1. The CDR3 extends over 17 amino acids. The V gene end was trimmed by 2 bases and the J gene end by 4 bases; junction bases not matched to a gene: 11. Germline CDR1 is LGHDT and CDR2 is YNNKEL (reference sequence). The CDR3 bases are TGTGCCAGCAGCCAATTCAAAGGGGACAGCAATAAAAACATTCAGTACTTC. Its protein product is CASSQFKGDSNKNIQYF.

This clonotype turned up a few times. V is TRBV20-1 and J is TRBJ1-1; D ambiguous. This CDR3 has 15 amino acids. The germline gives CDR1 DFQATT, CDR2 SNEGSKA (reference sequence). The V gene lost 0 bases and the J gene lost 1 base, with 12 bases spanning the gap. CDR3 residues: CSARDAGRQNTEAFF. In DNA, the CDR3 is TGCAGTGCTAGAGACGCCGGACGGCAGAACACTGAAGCTTTCTTT.

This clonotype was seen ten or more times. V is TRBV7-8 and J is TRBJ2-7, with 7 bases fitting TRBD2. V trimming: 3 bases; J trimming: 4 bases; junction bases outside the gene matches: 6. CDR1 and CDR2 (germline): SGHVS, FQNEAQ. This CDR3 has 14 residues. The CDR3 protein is CASSLREGKYEQYF. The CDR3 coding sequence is TGTGCCAGCAGCTTGAGGGAGGGAAAGTACGAGCAGTACTTC. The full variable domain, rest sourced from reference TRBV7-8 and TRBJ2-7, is GAGVSQSPRYKVAKRGQDVALRCDPISGHVSLFWYQQALGQGPEFLTYFQNEAQLDKSGLPSDRFFAERPEGSVSTLKIQRTQQEDSAVYLCASSLREGKYEQYFGPGTRLTVT.

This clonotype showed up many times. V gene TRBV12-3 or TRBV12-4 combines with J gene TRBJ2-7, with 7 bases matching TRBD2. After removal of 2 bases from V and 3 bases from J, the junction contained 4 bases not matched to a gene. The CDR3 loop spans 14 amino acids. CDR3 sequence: CASSLRRENYEQYF. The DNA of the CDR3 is TGTGCCAGCAGTTTACGGCGGGAGAACTACGAGCAGTACTTC.

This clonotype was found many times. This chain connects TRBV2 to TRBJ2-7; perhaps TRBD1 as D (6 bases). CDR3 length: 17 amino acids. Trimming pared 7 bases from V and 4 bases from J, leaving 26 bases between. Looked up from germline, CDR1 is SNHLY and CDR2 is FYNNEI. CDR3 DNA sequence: TGTGCCAGCATGGAACAGGGCCCGTCTCCCGTCTTATACGAGCAGTACTTC. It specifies CASMEQGPSPVLYEQYF.